The next 3 T cell receptor beta chains were all read from a single sample in a study of blood T cell repertoires in COVID-19. Method: immunoSEQ multiplex PCR; TCRdb's copy keeps in-frame clones and lacks some. The sample shows 150,000 to 200,000 clones, about 84% of them seen only once. The sample was peripheral blood. Receptors originate from a person aged 70 to 85 with COVID-19, enrolled during active disease.

The V gene is TRBV6-6, the J gene TRBJ1-1; D uncertain. Germline-derived CDR1 and CDR2 are MNHNY and SVGAGI (reference sequence). This CDR3 spans 11 amino acids. With 0 bases removed from V and 10 bases from J, the gap between germline ends came to 6 bases. CDR3 DNA: TGTGCCAGCAGTTACTCAGCCGGAGCTTTCTTT. Its translation: CASSYSAGAFF.

The chain uses TRBV28 and TRBJ1-2; 8 nucleotides match TRBD1. Germline V lookup: CDR1 MDHEN, CDR2 SYDVKM. V lost 6 bases, J lost 2 bases, and 11 bases stayed unmatched. The CDR3 has 16 residues. In DNA, the CDR3 is TGTGCCAGCAGCTCTATCGGACAGGGTCGGAACTATGGCTACACCTTC. Amino acids: CASSSIGQGRNYGYTF.

The gene calls are TRBV6-2 or TRBV6-3 and TRBJ2-7; 15 nucleotides match TRBD2. CDR3 size: 13 residues. The germline gives CDR1 MNHEY, CDR2 SVGEGT. With 5 bases clipped from V and 11 bases from J, the junction kept 4 bases outside the gene matches. Here the CDR3 DNA reads TGTGCCAGCAGTGGACTAGCGGGAGGGCTGAAGTACTTC. It is translated as CASSGLAGGLKYF.